What follows describes a single T cell receptor (beta chain). Antigen unknown. An end of the junction differs from the germline gene, which may be a read error. This sample is part of a study of cytomegalovirus exposure and HLA in healthy donors. Study-wide results and limits: The investigators catalogued some 150 TCR beta chains as cytomegalovirus-associated.

The PCR employed 60 Vbeta primers together with 13 Jbeta primers. Libraries were prepared by immunoSEQ multiplex PCR; TCRdb keeps only in-frame clonotypes and omits some of them. Of roughly 110,000 clones in the sample, 55% to 75% were seen once. This sequence originates from a man aged 30 to 39 in good health and CMV-seropositive. The sequenced sample was PBMCs.

The CDR3 is CASSSGLAGGQTQYF. CDR3 coding DNA: TGTGCTAGCAGCTCCGGACTAGCGGGGGGGCAGACCCAGTACTTC. The rearrangement links TRBV7-7 to TRBJ2-5, with TRBD2 identical over 15 bases. Per germline, CDR1 SSHAT and CDR2 FNYEAQ (reference sequence). The CDR3 runs to 15 residues.